This T cell receptor beta chain was found in a study of blood T cell repertoires in COVID-19. Looking at the study overall: Samples came from the United States, Italy and Spain, spanning acute and convalescent COVID-19. PBMCs, B-cell-depleted T cells, or T cells were the source of the cDNA or gDNA that made up the material.

Authors' processing steps: Estimated nucleated cell counts came from reference gene primer amplification. Assay used: immunoSEQ multiplex PCR; TCRdb lists only in-frame clones, some missing. The D gene and trimming were derived from the DNA, and the V and J assignments and clone size from that table. The sample has 34,000 or so clones, roughly nine tenths seen once; the top ten hold about 39%. CDR3 length: 15 amino acids. V dropped 0 bases and J dropped 9; count of bases not matched to a gene: 10. From germline, CDR1 is MNHEY and CDR2 SMNVEV (reference sequence). The chain has TRBV27 and TRBJ2-5; 7 positions agree with TRBD1. Material: peripheral blood. This receptor was identified in a man in his 60s with active or convalescent COVID-19. CDR3 protein: CASSLSYRQGEAQYF. CDR3 nucleotides: TGTGCCAGCAGTTTATCCTACCGACAGGGTGAGGCCCAGTACTTC.